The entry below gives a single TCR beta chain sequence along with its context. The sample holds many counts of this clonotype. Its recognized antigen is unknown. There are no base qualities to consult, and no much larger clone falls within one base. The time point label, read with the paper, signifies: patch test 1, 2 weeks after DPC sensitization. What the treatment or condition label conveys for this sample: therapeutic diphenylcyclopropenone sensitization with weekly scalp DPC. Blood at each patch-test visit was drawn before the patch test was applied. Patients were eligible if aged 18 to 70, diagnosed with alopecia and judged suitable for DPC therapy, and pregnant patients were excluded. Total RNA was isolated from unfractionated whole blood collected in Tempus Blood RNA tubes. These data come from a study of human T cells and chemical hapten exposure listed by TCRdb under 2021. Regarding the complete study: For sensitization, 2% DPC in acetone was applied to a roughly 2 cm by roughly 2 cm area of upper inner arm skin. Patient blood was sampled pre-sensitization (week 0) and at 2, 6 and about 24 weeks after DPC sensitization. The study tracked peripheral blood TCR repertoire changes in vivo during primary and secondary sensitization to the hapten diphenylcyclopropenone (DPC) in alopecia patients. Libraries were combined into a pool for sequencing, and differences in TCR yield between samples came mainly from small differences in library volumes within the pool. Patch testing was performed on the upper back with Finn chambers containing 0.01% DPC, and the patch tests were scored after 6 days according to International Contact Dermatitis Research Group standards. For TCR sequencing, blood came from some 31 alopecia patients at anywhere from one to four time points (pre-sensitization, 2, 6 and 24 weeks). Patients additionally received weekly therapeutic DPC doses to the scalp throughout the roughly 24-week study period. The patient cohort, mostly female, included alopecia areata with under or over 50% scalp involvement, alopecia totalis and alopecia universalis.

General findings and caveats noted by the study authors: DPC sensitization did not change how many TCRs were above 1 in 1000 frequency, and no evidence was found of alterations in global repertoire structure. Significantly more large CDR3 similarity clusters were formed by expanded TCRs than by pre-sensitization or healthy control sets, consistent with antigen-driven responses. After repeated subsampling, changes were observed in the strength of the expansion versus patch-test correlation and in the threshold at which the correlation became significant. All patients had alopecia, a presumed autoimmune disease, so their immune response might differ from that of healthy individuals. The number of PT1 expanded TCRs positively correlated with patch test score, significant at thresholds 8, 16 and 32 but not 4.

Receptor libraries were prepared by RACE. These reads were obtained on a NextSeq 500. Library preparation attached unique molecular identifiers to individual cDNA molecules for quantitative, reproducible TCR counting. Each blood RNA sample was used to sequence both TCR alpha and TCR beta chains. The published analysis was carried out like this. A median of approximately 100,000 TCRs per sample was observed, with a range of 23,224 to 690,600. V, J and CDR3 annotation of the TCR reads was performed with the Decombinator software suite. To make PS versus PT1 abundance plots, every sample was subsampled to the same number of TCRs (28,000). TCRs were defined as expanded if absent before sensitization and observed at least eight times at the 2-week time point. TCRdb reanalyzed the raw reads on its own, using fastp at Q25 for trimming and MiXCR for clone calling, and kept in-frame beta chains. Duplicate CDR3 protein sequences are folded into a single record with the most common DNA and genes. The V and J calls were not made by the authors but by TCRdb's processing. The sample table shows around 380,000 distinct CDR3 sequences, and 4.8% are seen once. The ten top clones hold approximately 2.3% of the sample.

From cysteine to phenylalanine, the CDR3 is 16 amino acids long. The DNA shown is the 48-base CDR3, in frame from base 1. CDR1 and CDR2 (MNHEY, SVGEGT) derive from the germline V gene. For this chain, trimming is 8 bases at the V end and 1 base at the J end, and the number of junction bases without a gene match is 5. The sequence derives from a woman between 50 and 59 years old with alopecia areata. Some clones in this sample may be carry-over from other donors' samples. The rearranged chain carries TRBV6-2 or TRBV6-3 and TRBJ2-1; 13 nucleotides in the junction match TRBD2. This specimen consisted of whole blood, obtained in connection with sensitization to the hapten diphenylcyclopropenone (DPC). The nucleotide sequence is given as TGTGCCAGCGGGAGACTAGCGGGAGGTTCCTACAATGAGCAGTTCTTC. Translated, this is CASGRLAGGSYNEQFF.